This entry features one TCR beta chain sequence. Sequenced by immunoSEQ multiplex PCR; TCRdb stores in-frame clones only, minus some. The table lists about 19,000 clones, approximately 78% of them singletons. This CDR3 is built from 14 residues. The V and J ends lost 2 bases and 6 bases, in that order; junction bases with no gene match: 2. Germline V gives CDR1 SGHDT, CDR2 YYEEEE. This sample is drawn from a study of OX40 agonist ivuxolimab in advanced cancers. The source material was CD4+ or CD8+ T cells sorted from blood, sampled in a trial of the OX40 agonist ivuxolimab. The receptor was derived from an adult with an advanced solid tumor such as melanoma, head and neck, liver or kidney cancer. The V gene is TRBV5-6, the J gene TRBJ2-1, with TRBD1 matching over 10 bases. The CDR3 DNA reads TGTGCCAGCAGCTTTGGGACAGGGGCCAATGAGCAGTTCTTC. Translation gives CASSFGTGANEQFF.